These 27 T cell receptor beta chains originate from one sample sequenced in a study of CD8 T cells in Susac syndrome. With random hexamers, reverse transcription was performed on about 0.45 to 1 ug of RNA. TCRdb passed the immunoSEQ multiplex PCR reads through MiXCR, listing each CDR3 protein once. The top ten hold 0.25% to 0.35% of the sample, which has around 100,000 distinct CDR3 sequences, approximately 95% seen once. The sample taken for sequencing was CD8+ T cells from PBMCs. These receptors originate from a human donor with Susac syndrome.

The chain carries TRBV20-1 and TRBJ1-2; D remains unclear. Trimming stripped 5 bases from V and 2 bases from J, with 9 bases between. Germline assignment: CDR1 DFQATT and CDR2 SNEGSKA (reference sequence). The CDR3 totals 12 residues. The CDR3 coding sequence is TGCAGTGCTGGTGGCAGAAACTATGGCTACACCTTC. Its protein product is CSAGGRNYGYTF.

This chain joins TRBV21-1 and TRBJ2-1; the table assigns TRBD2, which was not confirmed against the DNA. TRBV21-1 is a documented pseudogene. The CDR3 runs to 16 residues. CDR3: CASSFYRLAVNNEQFF. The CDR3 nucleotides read TGTGCCAGCAGCTTTTATCGACTAGCGGTAAACAATGAGCAGTTCTTC.

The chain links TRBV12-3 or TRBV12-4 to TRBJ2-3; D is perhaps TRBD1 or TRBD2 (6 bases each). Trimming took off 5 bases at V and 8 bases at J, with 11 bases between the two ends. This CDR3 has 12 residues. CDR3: CASSEGGRTQYF. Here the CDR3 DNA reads TGTGCCAGCAGTGAGGGGGGTCGTACGCAGTATTTT.

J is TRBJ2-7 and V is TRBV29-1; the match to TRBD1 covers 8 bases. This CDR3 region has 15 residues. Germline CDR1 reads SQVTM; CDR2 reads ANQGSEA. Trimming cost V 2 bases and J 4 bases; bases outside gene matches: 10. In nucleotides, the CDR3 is TGCAGCGTTGAACTCCCGGGACAGGCACCTTACGAGCAGTACTTC. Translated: CSVELPGQAPYEQYF.

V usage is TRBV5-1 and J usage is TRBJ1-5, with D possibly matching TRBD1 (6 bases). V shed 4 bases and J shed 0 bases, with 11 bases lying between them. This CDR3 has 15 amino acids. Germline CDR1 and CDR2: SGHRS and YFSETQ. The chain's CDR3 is CASSPDSDSNQPQHF. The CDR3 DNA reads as TGCGCCAGCAGCCCGGACAGCGATAGCAATCAGCCCCAGCATTTT.

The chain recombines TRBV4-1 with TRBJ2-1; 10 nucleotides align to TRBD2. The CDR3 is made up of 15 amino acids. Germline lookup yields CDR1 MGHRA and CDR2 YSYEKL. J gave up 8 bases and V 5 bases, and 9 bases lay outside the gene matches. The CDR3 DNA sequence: TGCGCCAGCAGCGGAAGACTAGCGGGTGGCGATGAGCAGTTCTTC. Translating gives CASSGRLAGGDEQFF.

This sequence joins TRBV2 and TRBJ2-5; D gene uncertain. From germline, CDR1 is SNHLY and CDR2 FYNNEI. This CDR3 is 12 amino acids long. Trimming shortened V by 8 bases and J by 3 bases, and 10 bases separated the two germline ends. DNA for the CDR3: TGTGCCAGCGTAACAGTCGAAGAGACCCAGTACTTC. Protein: CASVTVEETQYF.

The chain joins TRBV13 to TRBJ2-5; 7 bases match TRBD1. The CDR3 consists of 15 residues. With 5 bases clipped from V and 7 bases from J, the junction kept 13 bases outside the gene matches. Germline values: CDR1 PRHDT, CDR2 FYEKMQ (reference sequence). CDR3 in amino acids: CASSDLRQGQRTQYF. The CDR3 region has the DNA TGTGCCAGCAGCGATCTCCGACAGGGTCAGAGGACCCAGTACTTC.

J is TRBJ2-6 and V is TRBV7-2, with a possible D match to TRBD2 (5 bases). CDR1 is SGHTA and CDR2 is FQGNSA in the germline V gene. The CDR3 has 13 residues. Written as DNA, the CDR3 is TGTGCTAAGGCGAGGGATGGGGCCAACGTCCTGACTTTC. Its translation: CAKARDGANVLTF.

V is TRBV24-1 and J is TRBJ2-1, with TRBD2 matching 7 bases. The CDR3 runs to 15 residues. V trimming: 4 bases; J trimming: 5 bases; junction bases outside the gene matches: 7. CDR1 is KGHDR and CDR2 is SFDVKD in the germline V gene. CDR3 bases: TGTGCCACCAGTGAGACCGGGACTAAAAACAATGAGCAGTTCTTC. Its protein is CATSETGTKNNEQFF.

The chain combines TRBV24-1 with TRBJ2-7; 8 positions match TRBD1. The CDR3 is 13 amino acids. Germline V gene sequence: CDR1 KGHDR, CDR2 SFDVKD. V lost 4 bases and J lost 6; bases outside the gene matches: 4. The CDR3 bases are TGTGCCACCAGTGACCCTGACAGGGGCGAGCAGTACTTC. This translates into CATSDPDRGEQYF.

The CDR3 bases are TGTGCCAGCAGCGTAGCTCCGGGGAACACTGAAGCTTTCTTT. This codes for CASSVAPGNTEAFF. This rearrangement joins TRBV9 to TRBJ1-1; D gene ambiguous. Trimming took 0 bases from V and 1 from J, leaving 7 bases between them. This CDR3 comprises 14 residues. CDR1 and CDR2 from the germline V gene are SGDLS and YYNGEE.

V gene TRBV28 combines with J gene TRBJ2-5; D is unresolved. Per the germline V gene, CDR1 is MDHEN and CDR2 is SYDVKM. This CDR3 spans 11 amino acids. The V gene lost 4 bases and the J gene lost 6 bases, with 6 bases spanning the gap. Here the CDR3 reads CASSSIQTQYF. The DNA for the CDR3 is TGTGCCAGCAGTTCCATCCAGACCCAGTACTTC.

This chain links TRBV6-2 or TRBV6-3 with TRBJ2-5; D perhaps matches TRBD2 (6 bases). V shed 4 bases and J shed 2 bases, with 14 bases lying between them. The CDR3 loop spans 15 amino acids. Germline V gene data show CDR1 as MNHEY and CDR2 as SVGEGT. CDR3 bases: TGTGCCAGCAGTTTCCCCGGGACTGGTCAAGAGACCCAGTACTTC. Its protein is CASSFPGTGQETQYF.

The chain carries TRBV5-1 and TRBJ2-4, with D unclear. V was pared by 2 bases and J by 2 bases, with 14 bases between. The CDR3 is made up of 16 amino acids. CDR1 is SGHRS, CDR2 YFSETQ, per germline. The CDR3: CASSLGPTGSKNIQYF. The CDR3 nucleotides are TGCGCCAGCAGCTTAGGGCCAACTGGGTCCAAAAACATTCAGTACTTC.

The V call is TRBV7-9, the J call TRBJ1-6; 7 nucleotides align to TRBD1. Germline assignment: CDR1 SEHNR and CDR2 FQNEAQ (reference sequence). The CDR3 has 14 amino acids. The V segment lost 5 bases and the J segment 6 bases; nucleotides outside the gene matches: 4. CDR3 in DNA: TGTGCCAGCAGCCGCGGACAGGTTAATTCACCCCTCCACTTT. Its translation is CASSRGQVNSPLHF. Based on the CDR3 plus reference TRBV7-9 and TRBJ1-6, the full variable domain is DTGVSQNPRHKITKRGQNVTFRCDPISEHNRLYWYRQTLGQGPEFLTYFQNEAQLEKSRLLSDRFSAERPKGSFSTLEIQRTEQGDSAMYLCASSRGQVNSPLHFGNGTRLTVT.

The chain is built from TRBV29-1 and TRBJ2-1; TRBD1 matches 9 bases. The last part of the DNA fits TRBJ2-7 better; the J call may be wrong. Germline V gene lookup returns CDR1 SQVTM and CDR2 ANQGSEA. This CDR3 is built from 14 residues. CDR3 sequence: CSVAGQGEWGTQYF. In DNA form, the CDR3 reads TGCAGCGTTGCGGGACAGGGAGAGTGGGGGACGCAGTACTTC.

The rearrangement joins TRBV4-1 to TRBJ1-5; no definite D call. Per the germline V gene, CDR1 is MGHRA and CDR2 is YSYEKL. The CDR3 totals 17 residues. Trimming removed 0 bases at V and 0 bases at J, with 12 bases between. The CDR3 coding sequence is TGCGCCAGCAGCCAAGAGGGCCGGAGCGATAGCAATCAGCCCCAGCATTTT. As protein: CASSQEGRSDSNQPQHF.

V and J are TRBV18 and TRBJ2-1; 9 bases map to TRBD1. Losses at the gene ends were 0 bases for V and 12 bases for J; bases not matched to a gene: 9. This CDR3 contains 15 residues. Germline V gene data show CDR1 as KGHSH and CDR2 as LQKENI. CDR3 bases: TGTGCCAGCTCACCACCGGGACAGGGACTTAAGGGGCAGTTCTTC. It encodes CASSPPGQGLKGQFF.

The CDR3 sequence is CASSLSGLASETQYF. The CDR3 DNA sequence: TGTGCCAGCAGCTTGTCGGGACTAGCATCGGAGACCCAGTACTTC. V is TRBV5-6 and J is TRBJ2-5; 9 nucleotides agree with TRBD2. The junction had 6 bases not matched to a gene; V was cut back by 1 base and J by 5 bases. This CDR3 comprises 15 residues. Germline V gene lookup returns CDR1 SGHDT and CDR2 YYEEEE. Full variable domain (remainder filled in from reference TRBV5-6 and TRBJ2-5): DAGVTQSPTHLIKTRGQQVTLRCSPKSGHDTVSWYQQALGQGPQFIFQYYEEEERQRGNFPDRFSGHQFPNYSSELNVNALLLGDSALYLCASSLSGLASETQYFGPGTRLLVL.

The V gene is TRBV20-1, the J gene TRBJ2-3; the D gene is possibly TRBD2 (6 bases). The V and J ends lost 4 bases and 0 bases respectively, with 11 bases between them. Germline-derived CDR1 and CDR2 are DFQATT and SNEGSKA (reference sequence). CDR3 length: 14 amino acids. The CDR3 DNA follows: TGCAGTGCTACCTCGGCGGGGAGCACAGATACGCAGTATTTT. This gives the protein CSATSAGSTDTQYF.

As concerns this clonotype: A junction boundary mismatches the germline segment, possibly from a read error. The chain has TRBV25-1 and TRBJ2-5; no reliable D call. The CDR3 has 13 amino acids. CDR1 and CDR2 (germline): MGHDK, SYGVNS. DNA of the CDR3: TGCGCCCACGGAGACCCTTTTTATGAGACCCAGTACTTC. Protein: CAHGDPFYETQYF.

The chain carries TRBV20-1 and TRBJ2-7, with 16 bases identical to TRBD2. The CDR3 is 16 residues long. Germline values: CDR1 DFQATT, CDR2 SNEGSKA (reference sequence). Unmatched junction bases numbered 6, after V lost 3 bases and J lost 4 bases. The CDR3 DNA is TGCAGTGCTAGCGGGACTAGCGGGAGGGCCTCGTACGAGCAGTACTTC. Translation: CSASGTSGRASYEQYF.

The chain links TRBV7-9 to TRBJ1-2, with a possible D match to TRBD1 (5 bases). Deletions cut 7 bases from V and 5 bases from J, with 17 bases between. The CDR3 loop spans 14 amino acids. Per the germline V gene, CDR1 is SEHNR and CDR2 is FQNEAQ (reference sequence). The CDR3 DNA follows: TGTGCCAGCAACCACCCAGGGCCAGATTATGGCTACACCTTC. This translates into CASNHPGPDYGYTF.

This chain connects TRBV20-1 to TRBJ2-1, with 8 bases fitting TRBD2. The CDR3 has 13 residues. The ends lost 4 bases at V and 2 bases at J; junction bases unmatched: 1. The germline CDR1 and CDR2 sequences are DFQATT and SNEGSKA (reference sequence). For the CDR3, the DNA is TGCAGTGCTACGGGAGGGCCCTACAATGAGCAGTTCTTC. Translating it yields CSATGGPYNEQFF.

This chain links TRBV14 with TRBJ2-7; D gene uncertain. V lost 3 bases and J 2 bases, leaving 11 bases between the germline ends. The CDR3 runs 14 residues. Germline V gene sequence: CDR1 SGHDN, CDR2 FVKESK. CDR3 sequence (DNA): TGTGCCAGCAGCCACAGCATTTCGACCTACGAGCAGTACTTC. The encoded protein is CASSHSISTYEQYF.

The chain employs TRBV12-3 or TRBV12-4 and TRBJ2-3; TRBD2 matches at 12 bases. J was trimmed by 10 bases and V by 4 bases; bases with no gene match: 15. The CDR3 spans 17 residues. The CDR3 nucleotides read TGTGCCAGCAGTTACTCTAGCGGGGGGGCGGGTAGTGGTGCGCAGTATTTT. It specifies CASSYSSGGAGSGAQYF.